The 8 T cell receptor beta chains below all came from one sample that was sequenced in a study of OX40 agonist ivuxolimab in advanced cancers. Assay: immunoSEQ multiplex PCR; the TCRdb copy retains only in-frame clones and omits some. The profile shows about 46,000 clones, about 88% of them singletons. The sequencing used CD4+ or CD8+ T cells sorted from blood, collected in a trial of the OX40 agonist ivuxolimab. The source is an adult with an advanced solid tumor such as melanoma, head and neck, liver or kidney cancer.

This clone was detected only once. The chain couples TRBV7-3 to TRBJ2-1; a possible D gene is TRBD1 (5 bases). The CDR3 extends over 13 amino acids. Germline V gene sequence: CDR1 SGHTA, CDR2 FQGTGA. V was shortened by 5 bases and J by 2 bases, with 7 bases between the two germline ends. CDR3 amino acids: CASSKDTYNEQFF. CDR3 nucleotide sequence: TGTGCCAGCAGCAAGGACACCTACAATGAGCAGTTCTTC.

This rearrangement joins TRBV2 to TRBJ2-1, with 7 bases fitting TRBD2. V was clipped by 7 bases and J by 3 bases; unmatched bases: 3. The germline CDR1 and CDR2 sequences are SNHLY and FYNNEI. This CDR3 contains 13 residues. The CDR3 coding sequence is TGTGCCAGCAAGGGCGGGAGCTACAATGAGCAGTTCTTC. Protein product: CASKGGSYNEQFF.

This chain uses TRBV9 with TRBJ1-6; D ambiguous. V shed 1 base and J shed 6 bases, with 8 bases lying between them. Germline V gene lookup returns CDR1 SGDLS and CDR2 YYNGEE. The CDR3 runs 14 residues. CDR3 coding DNA: TGTGCCAGCAGCGTATCACCGATTAATTCACCCCTCCACTTT. It translates to CASSVSPINSPLHF. The full variable domain, rest sourced from reference TRBV9 and TRBJ1-6, is DSGVTQTPKHLITATGQRVTLRCSPRSGDLSVYWYQQSLDQGLQFLIQYYNGEERAKGNILERFSAQQFPDLHSELNLSSLELGDSALYFCASSVSPINSPLHFGNGTRLTVT.

The chain has TRBV5-4 and TRBJ2-6; TRBD1 matches 7 bases. The V segment lost 9 bases and the J segment 0 bases; nucleotides outside the gene matches: 6. This CDR3 has 15 residues. Germline loops: CDR1 SGHNT, CDR2 YYREEE (reference sequence). The DNA for the CDR3 is TGTGCCATCGGACAGGATCTCTCTGGGGCCAACGTCCTGACTTTC. Protein product: CAIGQDLSGANVLTF.

The chain has TRBV5-1 and TRBJ2-6, with a possible D match to TRBD2 (5 bases). The CDR3 sequence is 15 residues long. The germline V gene encodes CDR1 SGHRS and CDR2 YFSETQ. Trimming took 0 bases from V and 2 from J, leaving 6 bases between them. The CDR3 protein is CASSLVGAGANVLTF. CDR3 in DNA: TGCGCCAGCAGCTTGGTGGGAGCTGGGGCCAACGTCCTGACTTTC.

This chain links TRBV27 with TRBJ2-5; weak D call: TRBD2 (6 bases). CDR3 length: 14 residues. CDR1 is MNHEY, CDR2 SMNVEV, per germline (reference sequence). Between the trimmed V and J ends, which lost 6 bases and 1 base, there was a span of 12 bases. The CDR3: CASSIRRGQETQYF. DNA of the CDR3: TGTGCCAGCAGCATTCGGAGGGGCCAAGAGACCCAGTACTTC.

This chain uses TRBV6-5 with TRBJ1-5, with D unclear. V lost 6 bases to trimming and J lost 0 bases, with 9 bases between them. The CDR3 has 14 residues. Germline CDR1 is MNHEY and CDR2 is SVGAGI. CDR3 region: CASSPTYSNQPQHF. CDR3 bases: TGTGCCAGCAGCCCCACATATAGCAATCAGCCCCAGCATTTT.

V usage is TRBV7-2 and J usage is TRBJ2-1; TRBD2 agrees at 12 bases. CDR1 and CDR2 (germline): SGHTA, FQGNSA. This CDR3 region has 15 residues. V gave up 5 bases and J gave up 2 bases; unmatched junction bases: 1. CDR3 loop: CASSPSGGAYNEQFF. The DNA for the CDR3 is TGTGCCAGCAGCCCTAGCGGGGGGGCCTACAATGAGCAGTTCTTC. The whole variable domain, remainder taken from reference TRBV7-2 and TRBJ2-1, is GAGVSQSPSNKVTEKGKDVELRCDPISGHTALYWYRQSLGQGLEFLIYFQGNSAPDKSGLPSDRFSAERTGGSVSTLTIQRTQQEDSAVYLCASSPSGGAYNEQFFGPGTRLTVL.